This T cell receptor beta chain was documented in a study of tumor and adjacent non-tumor tissue in lung cancer. Study information: Histology: under 15 adenocarcinoma, a couple of squamous cell carcinoma, 1 small cell lung cancer. The patients, roughly 10 men and roughly 5 women, were roughly 30 to 85 with stage I to III disease. Findings and limits, study-wide: In normal lung, the top 100 clones were significantly more dominant than in tumor. Compared with tumor, normal lung showed significantly lower TCR diversity.

The template was RNA from unsorted bulk tissue. The normal lung tissue was taken more than 3 cm from the tumor edge. The library came from three nested PCR rounds adapted from ARM-PCR protocols. TCRdb used MiXCR to reprocess the multiplex PCR reads, holding one entry per CDR3 protein. Altogether 81,000 or so distinct CDR3 sequences are present, around 80% being singletons, with the ten largest covering less than 60%. Details on this clonotype: Its antigen is not identified.

V was clipped by 7 bases and J by 3 bases, with 21 bases between them. The CDR3 runs 16 residues. The germline V gene has CDR1 DFQATT and CDR2 SNEGSKA (reference sequence). The genes are TRBV20-1 and TRBJ2-2; D unclear. The sample taken for sequencing was distant non-tumor lung tissue. This receptor was obtained from a man in his sixties with non-small cell lung cancer. The CDR3 DNA is TGCAGTGATAGGGTTCCGGACGCGGAACACACCGGGGAGCTGTTTTTT. It specifies CSDRVPDAEHTGELFF.